Listed here is a single TCR beta chain. This CDR3 has 17 amino acids. The germline V gene has CDR1 KGHSH and CDR2 LQKENI. This entry is derived from a study of Tregs in tolerant kidney transplant recipients. Libraries were prepared by immunoSEQ multiplex PCR; TCRdb keeps only in-frame clonotypes and omits some of them. The sample carries 200,000 to 300,000 clones, about four fifths recorded once. The V gene is TRBV18, the J gene TRBJ2-5; no clear D. The DNA matches TRBJ2-7 better at its end, which makes the J call doubtful. The sequenced material came from CD4+ T cells from blood. The source of this sequence is a human donor in good health. The CDR3 loop reads CASSPPPKGSFVYEQYF. CDR3 bases: TGTGCCAGCTCACCACCGCCCAAGGGATCGTTCGTCTACGAGCAGTACTTC.